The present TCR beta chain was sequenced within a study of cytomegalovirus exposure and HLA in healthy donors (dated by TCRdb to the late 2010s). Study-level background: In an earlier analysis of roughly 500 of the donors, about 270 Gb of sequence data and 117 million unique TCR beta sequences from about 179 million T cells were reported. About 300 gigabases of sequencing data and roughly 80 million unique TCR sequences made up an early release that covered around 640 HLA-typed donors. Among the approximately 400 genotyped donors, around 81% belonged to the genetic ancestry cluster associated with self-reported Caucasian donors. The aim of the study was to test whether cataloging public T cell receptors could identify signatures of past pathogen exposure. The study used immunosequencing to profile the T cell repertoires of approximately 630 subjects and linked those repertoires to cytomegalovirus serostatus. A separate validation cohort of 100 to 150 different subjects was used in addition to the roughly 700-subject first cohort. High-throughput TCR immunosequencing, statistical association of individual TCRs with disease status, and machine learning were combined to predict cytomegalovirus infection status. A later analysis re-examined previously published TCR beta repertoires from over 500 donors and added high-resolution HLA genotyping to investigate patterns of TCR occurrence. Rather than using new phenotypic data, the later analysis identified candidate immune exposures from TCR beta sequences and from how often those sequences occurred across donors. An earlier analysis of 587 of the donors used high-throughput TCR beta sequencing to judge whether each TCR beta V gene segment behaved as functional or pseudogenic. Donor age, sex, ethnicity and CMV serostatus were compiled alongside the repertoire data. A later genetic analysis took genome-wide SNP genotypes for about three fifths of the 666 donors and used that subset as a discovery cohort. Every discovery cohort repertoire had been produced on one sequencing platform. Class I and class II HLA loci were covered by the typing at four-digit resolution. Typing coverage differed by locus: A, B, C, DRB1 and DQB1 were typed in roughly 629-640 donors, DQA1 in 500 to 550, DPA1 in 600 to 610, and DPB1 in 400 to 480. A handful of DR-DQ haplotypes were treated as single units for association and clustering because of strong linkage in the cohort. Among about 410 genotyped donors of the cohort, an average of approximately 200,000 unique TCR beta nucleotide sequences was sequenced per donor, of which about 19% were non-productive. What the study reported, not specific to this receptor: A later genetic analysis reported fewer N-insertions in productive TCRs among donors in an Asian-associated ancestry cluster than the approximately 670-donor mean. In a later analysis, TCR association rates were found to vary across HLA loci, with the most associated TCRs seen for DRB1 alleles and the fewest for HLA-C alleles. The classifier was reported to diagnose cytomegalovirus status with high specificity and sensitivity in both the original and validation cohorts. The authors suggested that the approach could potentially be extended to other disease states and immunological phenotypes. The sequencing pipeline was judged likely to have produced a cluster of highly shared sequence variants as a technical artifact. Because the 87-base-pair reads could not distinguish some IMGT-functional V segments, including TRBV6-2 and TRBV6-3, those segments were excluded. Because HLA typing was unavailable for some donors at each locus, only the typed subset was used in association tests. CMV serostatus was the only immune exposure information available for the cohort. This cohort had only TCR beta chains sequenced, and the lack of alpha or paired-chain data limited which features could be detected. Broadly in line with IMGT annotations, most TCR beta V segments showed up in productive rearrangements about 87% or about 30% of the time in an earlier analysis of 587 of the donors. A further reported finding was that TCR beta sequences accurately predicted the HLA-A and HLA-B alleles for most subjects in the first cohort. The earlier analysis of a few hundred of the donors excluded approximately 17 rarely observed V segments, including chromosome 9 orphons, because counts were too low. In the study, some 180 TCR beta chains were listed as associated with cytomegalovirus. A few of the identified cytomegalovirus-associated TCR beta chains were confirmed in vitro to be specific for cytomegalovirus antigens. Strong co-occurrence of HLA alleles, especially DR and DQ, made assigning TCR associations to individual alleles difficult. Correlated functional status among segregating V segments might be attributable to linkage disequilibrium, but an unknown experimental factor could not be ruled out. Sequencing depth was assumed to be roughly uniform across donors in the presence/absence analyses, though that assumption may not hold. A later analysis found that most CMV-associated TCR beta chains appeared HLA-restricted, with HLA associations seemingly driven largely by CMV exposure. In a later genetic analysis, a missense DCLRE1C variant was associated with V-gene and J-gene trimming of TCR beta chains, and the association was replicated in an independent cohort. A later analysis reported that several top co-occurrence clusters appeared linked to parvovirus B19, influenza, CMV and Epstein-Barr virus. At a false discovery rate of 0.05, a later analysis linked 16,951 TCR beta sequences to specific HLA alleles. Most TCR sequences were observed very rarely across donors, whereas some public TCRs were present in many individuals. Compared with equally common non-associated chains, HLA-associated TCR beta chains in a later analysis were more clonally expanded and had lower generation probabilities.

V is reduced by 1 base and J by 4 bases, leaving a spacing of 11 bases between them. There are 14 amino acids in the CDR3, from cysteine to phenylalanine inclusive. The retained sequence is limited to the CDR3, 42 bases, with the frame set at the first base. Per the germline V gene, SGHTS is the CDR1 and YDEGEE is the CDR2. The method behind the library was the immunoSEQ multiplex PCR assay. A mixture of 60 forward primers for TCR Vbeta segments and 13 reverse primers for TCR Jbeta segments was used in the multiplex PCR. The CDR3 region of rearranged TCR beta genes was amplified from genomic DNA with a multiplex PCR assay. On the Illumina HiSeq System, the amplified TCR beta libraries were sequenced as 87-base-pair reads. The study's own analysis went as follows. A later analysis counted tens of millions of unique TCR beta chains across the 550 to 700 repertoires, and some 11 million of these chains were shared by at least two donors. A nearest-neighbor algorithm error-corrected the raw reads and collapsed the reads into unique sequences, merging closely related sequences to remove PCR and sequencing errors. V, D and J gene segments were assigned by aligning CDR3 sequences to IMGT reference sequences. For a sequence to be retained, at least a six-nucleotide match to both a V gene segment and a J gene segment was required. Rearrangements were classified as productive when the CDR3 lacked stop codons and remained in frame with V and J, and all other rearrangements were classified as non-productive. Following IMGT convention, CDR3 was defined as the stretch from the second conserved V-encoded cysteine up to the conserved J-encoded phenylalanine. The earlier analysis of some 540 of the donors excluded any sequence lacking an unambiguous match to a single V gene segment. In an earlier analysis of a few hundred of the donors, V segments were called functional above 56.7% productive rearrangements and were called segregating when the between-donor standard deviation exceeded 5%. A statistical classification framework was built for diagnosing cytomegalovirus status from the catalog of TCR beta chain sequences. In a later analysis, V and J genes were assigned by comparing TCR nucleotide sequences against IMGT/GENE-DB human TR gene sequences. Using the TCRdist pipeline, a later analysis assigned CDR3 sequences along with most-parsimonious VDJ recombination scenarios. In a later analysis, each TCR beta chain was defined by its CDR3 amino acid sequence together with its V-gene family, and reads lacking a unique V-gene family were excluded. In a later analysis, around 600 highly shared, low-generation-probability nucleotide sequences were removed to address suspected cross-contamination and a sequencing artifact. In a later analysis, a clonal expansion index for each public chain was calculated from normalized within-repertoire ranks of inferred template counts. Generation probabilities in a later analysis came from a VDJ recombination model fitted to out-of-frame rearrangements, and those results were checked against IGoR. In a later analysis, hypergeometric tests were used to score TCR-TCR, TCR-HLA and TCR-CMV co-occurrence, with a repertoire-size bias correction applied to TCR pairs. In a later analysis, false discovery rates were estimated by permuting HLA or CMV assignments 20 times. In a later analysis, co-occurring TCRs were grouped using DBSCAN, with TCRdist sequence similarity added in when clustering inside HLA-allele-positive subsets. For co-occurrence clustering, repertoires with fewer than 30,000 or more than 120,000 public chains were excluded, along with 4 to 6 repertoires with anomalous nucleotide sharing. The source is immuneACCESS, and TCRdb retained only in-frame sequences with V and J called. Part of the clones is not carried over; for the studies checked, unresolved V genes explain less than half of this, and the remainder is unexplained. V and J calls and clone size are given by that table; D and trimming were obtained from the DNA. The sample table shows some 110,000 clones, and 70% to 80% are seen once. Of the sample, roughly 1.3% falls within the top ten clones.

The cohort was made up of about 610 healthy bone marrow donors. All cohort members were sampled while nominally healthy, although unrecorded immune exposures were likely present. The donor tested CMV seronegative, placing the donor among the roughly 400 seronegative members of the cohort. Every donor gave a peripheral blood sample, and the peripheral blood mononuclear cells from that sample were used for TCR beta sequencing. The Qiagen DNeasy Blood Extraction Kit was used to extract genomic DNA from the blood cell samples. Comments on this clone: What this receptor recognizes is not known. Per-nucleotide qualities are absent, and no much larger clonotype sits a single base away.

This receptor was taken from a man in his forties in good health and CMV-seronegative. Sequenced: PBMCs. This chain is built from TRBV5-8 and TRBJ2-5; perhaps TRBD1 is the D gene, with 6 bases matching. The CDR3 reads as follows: CASSLSGVGETQYF. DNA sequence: TGTGCCAGCAGCTTGTCAGGGGTCGGAGAGACCCAGTACTTC.